One and the same sample provided the 6 T cell receptor beta chains below, sequenced in a study of cytomegalovirus exposure and HLA in healthy donors. PCR was performed using 60 Vbeta and 13 Jbeta primers. The assay was immunoSEQ multiplex PCR, and TCRdb's table has in-frame clones only and misses some. The sample holds a few hundred thousand clones, about 93% seen once. Sequencing was done on a sample of PBMCs. Receptors originate from a girl aged 2 to 10 in good health and CMV-seronegative.

In DNA form, the CDR3 reads TGTGCCAGCAGCTCGCGGGGGGTACAGGGGGCCCTTTATGGCTACACCTTC. Protein: CASSSRGVQGALYGYTF. The chain recombines TRBV11-2 with TRBJ1-2; 9 bases are shared with TRBD1. The CDR3 has 17 residues. V lost 4 bases, J lost 5 bases, and 14 bases stayed unmatched. CDR1 is SGHAT and CDR2 is FQNNGV in the germline V gene.

The genes are TRBV9 and TRBJ2-7; 13 nucleotides line up with TRBD2. Germline values: CDR1 SGDLS, CDR2 YYNGEE. With 3 bases clipped from V and 1 base from J, the junction kept 7 bases outside the gene matches. CDR3 length: 17 residues. CDR3 DNA: TGTGCCAGCAGCGCTGGGACTAGCGGGATAGATTCCTACGAGCAGTACTTC. It yields the protein CASSAGTSGIDSYEQYF.

The chain uses TRBV6-1 and TRBJ1-6; 9 bases align to TRBD1. This CDR3 comprises 19 residues. V lost 0 bases, J lost 11 bases, and 17 bases stayed unmatched. Germline V CDR1 and CDR2: MNHNS, SASEGT. CDR3 nucleotides: TGTGCCAGCAGTGAAGCGGGACAGGGTACCCAATCTATCCTCGCACCCCTCCACTTT. The encoded protein is CASSEAGQGTQSILAPLHF.

This sequence joins TRBV5-4 and TRBJ2-5; weak D call: TRBD2 (5 bases). The V gene lost 5 bases and the J gene lost 1 base, with 12 bases spanning the gap. CDR3 length: 14 amino acids. Germline values: CDR1 SGHNT, CDR2 YYREEE (reference sequence). Here the CDR3 reads CASSYPGSQETQYF. The CDR3 coding sequence is TGTGCCAGCAGTTATCCGGGGTCCCAAGAGACCCAGTACTTC. Using reference TRBV5-4 and TRBJ2-5 for the parts outside the CDR3, the full variable domain is ETGVTQSPTHLIKTRGQQVTLRCSSQSGHNTVSWYQQALGQGPQFIFQYYREEENGRGNFPPRFSGLQFPNYSSELNVNALELDDSALYLCASSYPGSQETQYFGPGTRLLVL.

The chain uses TRBV29-1 and TRBJ1-2; 7 nucleotides match TRBD1. Germline CDR1 SQVTM, CDR2 ANQGSEA. The CDR3 contains 11 residues. Trimming cost V 7 bases and J 8 bases; bases outside gene matches: 7. The CDR3 protein is CSAPDRRGYTF. Written as DNA, the CDR3 is TGCAGCGCCCCGGACAGGCGGGGCTACACCTTC.

The chain combines TRBV4-2 with TRBJ2-5, with a weak D call TRBD2 (6 bases). Per the germline V gene, CDR1 is LGHNA and CDR2 is YNFKEQ. With 1 base removed from V and 4 bases from J, the gap between germline ends came to 19 bases. The length of the CDR3 is 17 residues. The CDR3 protein is CASSQVARLDLLETQYF. In DNA, the CDR3 is TGTGCCAGCAGCCAAGTGGCGAGACTAGACCTTCTAGAGACCCAGTACTTC.